This note documents a single TCR beta chain sequence. Its antigen is unidentified. The CDR3 sequence is 15 residues long. CDR1 and CDR2 (germline): KGHSH, LQKENI. Trimming cost V 4 bases and J 0 bases; bases outside gene matches: 4. These data are taken from a study of siplizumab effects on memory and regulatory T cells. Findings and caveats of the study: Naive T cells were seen as more diverse than memory cells and as major alloresponse contributors.

The study assayed 95,000 to 100,000 TCR templates per sample. The repertoire was sequenced with immunoSEQ multiplex PCR; TCRdb's copy has only in-frame clones and lacks some. This table holds about 98,000 clones, about 93% found once. Material: CD4+ T cells sorted from blood. V gene TRBV18 combines with J gene TRBJ2-7, with TRBD1 matching over 9 bases. The sequence derives from a human donor in good health. As DNA, the CDR3 is TGTGCCAGCTCACGACAGGGGGGGAGCTCCTACGAGCAGTACTTC. Amino acid sequence: CASSRQGGSSYEQYF.